Reported below is one TCR beta chain. What it binds is not known. The sample belongs to a study of OX40 agonist ivuxolimab in advanced cancers. Turning to the study itself: Among those treated, three patients had partial responses, one with hepatocellular carcinoma and two with cutaneous melanoma.

Study-wide results and caveats: Certain nonresponding patients likewise had low normalized T-cell clonal expansion. Compared with others, partial responders at 0.1-3.0 mg/kg displayed clonal expansion among the lowest.

This CDR3 has 14 amino acids. CDR1 is SGDLS, CDR2 YYNGEE, per germline. The V gene lost 4 bases and the J gene lost 2 bases, with 13 bases spanning the gap. Clones were read by immunoSEQ multiplex PCR, and TCRdb kept only the in-frame ones, dropping some. This sample has thousands of clones; 84% occur once, and the top ten carry roughly 24%. The sequence derives from an adult with an advanced solid tumor such as melanoma, head and neck, liver or kidney cancer. The sample here was CD4+ or CD8+ T cells sorted from blood, taken in a trial of the OX40 agonist ivuxolimab. The rearrangement links TRBV9 to TRBJ2-7; possible D gene TRBD1, 6 bases. In DNA form, the CDR3 reads TGTGCCAGCAGCTTTGGGACATTTGCCTACGAGCAGTACTTC. It is translated as CASSFGTFAYEQYF.